This entry describes one TCR beta chain. TCRdb's table, derived via immunoSEQ multiplex PCR, lists solely in-frame clones and lacks some. The data contain about 150,000 clones, over 75% of them singletons. These data come from a study of blood T cell repertoires in COVID-19. Study in general: Samples taken during acute and convalescent COVID-19 were collected in the United States, Italy and Spain. PBMCs, B-cell-depleted T cells, or T cells were the source of the cDNA or gDNA that made up the material.

With 7 bases removed from V and 3 bases from J, the gap between germline ends came to 9 bases. CDR3 length: 12 amino acids. Germline V gene sequence: CDR1 MGHDK, CDR2 SYGVNS. The TCR originated in a human donor in a cohort sampled during active COVID-19. The V gene is TRBV25-1, the J gene TRBJ1-1; weak D call: TRBD1 (5 bases). The sample taken for sequencing was peripheral blood. This CDR3 reads CASKWGDTEAFF. CDR3 coding DNA: TGTGCCAGCAAATGGGGGGACACTGAAGCTTTCTTT.